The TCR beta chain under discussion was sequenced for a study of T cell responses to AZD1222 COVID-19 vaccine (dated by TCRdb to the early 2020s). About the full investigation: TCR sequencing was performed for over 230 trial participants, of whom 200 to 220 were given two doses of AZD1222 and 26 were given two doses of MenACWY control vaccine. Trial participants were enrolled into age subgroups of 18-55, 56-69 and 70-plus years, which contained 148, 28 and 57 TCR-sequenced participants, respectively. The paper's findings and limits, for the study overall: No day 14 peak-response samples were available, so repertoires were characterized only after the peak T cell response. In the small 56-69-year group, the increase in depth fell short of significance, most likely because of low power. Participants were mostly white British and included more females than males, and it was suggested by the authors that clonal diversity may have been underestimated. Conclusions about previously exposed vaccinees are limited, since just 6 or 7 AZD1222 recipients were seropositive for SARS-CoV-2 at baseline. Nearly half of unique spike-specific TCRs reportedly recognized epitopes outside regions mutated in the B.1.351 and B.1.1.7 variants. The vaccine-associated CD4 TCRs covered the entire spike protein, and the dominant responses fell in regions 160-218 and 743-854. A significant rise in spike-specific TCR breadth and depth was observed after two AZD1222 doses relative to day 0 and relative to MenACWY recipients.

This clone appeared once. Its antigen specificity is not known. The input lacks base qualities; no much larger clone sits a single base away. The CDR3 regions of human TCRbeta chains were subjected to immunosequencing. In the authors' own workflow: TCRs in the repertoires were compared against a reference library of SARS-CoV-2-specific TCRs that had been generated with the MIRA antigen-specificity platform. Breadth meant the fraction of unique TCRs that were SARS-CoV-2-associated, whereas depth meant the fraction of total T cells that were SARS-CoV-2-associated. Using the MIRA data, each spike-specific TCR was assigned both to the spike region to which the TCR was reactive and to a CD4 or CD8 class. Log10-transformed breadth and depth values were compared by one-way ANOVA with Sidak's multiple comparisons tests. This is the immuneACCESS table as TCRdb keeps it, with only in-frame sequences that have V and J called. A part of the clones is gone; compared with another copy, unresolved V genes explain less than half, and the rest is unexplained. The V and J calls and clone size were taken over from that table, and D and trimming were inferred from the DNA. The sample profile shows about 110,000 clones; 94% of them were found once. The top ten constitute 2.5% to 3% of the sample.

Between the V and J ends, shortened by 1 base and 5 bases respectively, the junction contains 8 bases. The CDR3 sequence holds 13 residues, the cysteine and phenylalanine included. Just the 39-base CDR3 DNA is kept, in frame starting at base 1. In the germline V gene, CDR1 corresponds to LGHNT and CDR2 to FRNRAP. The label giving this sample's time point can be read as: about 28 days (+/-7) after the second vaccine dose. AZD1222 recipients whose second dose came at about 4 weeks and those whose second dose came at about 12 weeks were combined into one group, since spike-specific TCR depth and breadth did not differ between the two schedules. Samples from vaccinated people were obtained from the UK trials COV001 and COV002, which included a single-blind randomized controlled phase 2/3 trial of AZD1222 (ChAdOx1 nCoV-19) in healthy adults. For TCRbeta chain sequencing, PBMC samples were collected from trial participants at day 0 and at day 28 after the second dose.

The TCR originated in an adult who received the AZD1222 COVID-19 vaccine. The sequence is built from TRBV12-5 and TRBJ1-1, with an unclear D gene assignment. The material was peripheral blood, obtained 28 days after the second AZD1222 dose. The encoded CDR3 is CASGLGTETEAFF. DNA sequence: TGTGCTAGTGGTTTGGGCACAGAGACTGAAGCTTTCTTT.